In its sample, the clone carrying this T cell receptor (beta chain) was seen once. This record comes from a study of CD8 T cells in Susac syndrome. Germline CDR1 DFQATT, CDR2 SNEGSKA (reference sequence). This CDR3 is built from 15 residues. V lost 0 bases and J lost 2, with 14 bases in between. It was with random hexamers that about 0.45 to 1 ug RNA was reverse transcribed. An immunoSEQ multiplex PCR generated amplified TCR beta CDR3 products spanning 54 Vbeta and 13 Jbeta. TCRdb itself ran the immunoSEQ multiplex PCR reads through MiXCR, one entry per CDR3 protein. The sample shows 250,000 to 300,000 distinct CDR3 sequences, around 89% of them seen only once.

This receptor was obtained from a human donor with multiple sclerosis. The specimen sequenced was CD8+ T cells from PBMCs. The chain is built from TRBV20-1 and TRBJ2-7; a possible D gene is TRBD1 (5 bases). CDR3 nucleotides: TGCAGTGCTAGAGATCGCAGGGTGAATGCCTACGAGCAGTACTTC. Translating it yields CSARDRRVNAYEQYF.